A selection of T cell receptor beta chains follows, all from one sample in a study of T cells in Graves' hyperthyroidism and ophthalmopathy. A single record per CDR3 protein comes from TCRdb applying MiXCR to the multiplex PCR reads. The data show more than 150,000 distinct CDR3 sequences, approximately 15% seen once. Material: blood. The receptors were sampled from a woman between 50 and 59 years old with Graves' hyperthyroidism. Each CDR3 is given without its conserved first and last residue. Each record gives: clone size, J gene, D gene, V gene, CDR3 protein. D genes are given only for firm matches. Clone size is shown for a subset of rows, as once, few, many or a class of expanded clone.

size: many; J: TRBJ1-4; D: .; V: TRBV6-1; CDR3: AISRGSNEKLF
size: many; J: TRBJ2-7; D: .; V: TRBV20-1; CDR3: SASYGRGKGEQY
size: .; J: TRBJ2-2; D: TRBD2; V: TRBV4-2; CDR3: ASSGRLAGDRTGELF
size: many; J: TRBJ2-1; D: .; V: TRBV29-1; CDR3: SVVVYNEQF
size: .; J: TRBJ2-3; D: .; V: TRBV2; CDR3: ASTRDEDTQY
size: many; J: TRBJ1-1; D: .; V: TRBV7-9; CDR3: ASSLLRGANTEAF
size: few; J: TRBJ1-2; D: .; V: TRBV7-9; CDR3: ASSLAQFQTGRGYT
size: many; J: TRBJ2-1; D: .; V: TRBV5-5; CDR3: ASSLRAGQFSYNEQF
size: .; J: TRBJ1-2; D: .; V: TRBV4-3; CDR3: ASSQGLGFDGYT
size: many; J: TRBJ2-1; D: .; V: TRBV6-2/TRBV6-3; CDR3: ASRSGRRDEQF
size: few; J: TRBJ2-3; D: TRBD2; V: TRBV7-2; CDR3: ASSSTSGGLGTQY
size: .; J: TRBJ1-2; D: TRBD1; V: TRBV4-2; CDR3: ASSPGQGEFNYGYT
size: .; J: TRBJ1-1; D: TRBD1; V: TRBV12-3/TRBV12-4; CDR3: ASSPQGRSAF
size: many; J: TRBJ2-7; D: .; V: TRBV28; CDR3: ASSLPGPYEQY
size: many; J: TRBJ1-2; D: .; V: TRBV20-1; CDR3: SARVGTDGYT
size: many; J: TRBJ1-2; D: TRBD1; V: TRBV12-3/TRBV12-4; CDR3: ASSLGGQAASYGYT
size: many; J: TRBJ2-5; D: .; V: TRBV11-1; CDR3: ASTLSGLQETQY
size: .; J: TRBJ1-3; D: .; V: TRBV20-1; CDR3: SARDDLRGGNTIY
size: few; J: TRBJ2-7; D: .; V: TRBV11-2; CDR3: ASSLDWSFEQY
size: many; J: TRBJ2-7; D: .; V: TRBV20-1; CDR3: SARVGQSYEQY
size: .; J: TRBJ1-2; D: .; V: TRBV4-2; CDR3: ASSQDPLGGYT
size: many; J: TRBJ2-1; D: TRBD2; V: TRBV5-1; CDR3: ASRLAGGLDEQF
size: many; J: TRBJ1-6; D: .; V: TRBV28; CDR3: ASSPPKTGRGSPLH
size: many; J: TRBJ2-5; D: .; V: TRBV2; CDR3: ASSESWVAETQY
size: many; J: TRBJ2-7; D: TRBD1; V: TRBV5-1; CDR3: ASSLGQGTHEQY
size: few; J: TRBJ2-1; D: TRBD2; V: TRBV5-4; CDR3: ASSLVSLAGVTNEQF
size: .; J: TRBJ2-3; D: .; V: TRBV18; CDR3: ASPSTDTQY
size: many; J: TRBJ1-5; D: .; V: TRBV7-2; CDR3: ASSLDGPNSNQPQH
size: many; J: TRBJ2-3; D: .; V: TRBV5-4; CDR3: ASSRDTDTQY
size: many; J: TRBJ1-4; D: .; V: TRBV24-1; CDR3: ATSDGRSTNEKLF
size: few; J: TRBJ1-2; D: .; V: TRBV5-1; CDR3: ASSLVLGGSYGYT
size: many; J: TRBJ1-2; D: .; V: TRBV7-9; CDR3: ASRKTQGFETYGYT
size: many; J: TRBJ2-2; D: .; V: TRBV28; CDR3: ASVRQTDTGELF
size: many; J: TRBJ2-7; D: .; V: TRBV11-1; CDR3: ASSSGESYEQY
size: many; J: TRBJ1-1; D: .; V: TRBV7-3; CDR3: ASSLFPGGGEAF
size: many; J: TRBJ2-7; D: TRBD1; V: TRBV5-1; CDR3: ASSFRGQGNEQY
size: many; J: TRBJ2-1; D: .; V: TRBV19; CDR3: ASSSGTTGRNEQF
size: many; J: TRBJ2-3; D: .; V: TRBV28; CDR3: ASSSPQPDTQY
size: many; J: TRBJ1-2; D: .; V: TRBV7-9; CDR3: ASSSTPGVTSGYT
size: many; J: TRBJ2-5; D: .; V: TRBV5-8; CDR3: ASSSGGLQETQY
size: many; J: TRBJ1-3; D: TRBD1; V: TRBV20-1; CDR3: SARARTGPSGNTIY
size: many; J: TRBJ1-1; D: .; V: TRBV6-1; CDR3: ASSYRGSGTEAF
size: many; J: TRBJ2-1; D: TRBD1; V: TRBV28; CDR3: ASRGDRSFNEQF
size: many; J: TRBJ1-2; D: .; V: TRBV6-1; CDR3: ASSGRGGAGGRTVIGYGYT
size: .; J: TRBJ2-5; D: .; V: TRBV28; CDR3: ASSPIQETQY
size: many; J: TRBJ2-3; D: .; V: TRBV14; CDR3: ASSHTSTDTQY
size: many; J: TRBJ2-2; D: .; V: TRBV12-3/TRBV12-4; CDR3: ASSLRGLNTGELF
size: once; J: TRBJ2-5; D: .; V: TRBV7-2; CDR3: ASSLGGYRQETQY
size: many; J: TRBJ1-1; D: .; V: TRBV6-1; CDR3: ASKYTEAF
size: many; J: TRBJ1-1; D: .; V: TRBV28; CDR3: ASTATANTEAF